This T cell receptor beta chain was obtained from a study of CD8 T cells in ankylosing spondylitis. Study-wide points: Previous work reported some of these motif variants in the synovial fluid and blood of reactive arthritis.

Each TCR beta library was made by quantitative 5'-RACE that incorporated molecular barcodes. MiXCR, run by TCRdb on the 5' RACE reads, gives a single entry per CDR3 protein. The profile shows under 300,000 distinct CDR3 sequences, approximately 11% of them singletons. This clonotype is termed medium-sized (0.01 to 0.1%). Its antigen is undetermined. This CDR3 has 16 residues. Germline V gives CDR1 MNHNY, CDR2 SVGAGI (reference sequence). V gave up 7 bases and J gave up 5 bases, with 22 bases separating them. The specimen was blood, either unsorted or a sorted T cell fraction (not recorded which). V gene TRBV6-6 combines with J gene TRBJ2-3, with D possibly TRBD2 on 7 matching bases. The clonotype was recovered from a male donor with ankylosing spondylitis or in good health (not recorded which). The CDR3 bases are TGTGCCAGCATCGAGGGGGGGGGTGGTGGTAAAGATACGCAGTATTTT. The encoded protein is CASIEGGGGGKDTQYF.